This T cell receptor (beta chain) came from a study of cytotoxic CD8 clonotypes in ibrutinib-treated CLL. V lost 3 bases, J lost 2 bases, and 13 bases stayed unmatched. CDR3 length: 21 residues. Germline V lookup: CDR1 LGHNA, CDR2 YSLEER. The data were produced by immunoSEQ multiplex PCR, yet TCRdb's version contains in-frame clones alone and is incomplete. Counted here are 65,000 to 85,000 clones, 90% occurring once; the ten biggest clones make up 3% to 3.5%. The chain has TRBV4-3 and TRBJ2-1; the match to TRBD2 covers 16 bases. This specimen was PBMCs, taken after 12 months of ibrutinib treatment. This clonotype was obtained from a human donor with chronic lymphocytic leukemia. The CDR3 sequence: CASSHRGTSGRVRRPYNEQFF. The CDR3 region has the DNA TGCGCCAGCAGCCACAGAGGGACTAGCGGGAGGGTCAGGCGCCCCTACAATGAGCAGTTCTTC.